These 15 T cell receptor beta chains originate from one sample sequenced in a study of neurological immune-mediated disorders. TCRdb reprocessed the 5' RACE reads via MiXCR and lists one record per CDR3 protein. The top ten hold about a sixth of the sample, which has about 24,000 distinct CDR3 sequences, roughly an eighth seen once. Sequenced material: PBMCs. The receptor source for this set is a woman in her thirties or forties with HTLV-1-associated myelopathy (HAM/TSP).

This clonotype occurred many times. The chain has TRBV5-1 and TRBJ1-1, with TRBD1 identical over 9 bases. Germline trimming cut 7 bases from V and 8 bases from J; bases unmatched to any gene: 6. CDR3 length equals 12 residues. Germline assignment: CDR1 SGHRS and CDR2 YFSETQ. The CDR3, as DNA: TGCGCCAGCGGACTGGGACAGGGCGAAGCTTTCTTT. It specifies CASGLGQGEAFF.

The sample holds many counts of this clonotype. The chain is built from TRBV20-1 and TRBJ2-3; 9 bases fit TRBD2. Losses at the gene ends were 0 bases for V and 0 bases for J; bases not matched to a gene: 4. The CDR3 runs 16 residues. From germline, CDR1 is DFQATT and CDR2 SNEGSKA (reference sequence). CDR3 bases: TGCAGTGCTAGAGATGCTACTAGCGGGAGCACAGATACGCAGTATTTT. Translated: CSARDATSGSTDTQYF.

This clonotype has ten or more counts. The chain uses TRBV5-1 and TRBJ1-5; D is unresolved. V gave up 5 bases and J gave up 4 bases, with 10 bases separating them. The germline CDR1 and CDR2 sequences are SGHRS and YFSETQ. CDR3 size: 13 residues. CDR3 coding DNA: TGCGCCAGCAGTCAGGACGGGAATCAGCCCCAGCATTTT. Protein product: CASSQDGNQPQHF.

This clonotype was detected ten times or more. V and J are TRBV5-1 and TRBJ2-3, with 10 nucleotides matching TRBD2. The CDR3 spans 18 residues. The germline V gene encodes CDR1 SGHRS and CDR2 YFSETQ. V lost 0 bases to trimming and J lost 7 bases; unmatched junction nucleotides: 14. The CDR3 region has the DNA TGCGCCAGCAGCTTGGCCAAGGGGCTAGCGGGGGCCGCGAATACGCAGTATTTT. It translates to CASSLAKGLAGAANTQYF.

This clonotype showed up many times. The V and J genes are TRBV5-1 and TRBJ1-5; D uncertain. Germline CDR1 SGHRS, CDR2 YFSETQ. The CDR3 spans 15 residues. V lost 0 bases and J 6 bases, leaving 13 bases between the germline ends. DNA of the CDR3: TGCGCCAGCAGCTTGGATGGCCAGGTTGGTCAGCCCCAGCATTTT. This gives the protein CASSLDGQVGQPQHF.

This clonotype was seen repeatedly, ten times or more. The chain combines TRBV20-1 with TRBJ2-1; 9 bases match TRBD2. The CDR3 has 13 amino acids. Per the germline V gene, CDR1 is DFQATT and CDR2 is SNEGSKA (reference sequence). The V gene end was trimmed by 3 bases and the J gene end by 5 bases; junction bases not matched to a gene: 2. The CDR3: CSASPSGNNEQFF. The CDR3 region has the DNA TGCAGTGCTAGCCCTAGCGGGAACAATGAGCAGTTCTTC.

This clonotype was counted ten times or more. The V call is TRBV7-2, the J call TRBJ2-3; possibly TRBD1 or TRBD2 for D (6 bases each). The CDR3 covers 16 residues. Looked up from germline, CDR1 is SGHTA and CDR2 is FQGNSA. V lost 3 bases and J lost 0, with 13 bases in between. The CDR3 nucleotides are TGTGCCAGCAGCTTGTGGGGGGCCCTTAGCACAGATACGCAGTATTTT. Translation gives CASSLWGALSTDTQYF.

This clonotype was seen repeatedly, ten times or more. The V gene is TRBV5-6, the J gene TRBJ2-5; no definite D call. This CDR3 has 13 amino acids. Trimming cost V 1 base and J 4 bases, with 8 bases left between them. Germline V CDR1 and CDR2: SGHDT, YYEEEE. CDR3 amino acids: CASSLRNGETQYF. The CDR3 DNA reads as TGTGCCAGCAGCTTGAGGAACGGAGAGACCCAGTACTTC.

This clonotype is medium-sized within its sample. CDR3 region: CASSLWVSGNIQYF. CDR3 nucleotide sequence: TGCGCCAGCAGCTTGTGGGTCAGTGGAAACATTCAGTACTTC. The chain employs TRBV5-1 and TRBJ2-4; D is unresolved. Germline V gene sequence: CDR1 SGHRS, CDR2 YFSETQ. The CDR3 consists of 14 residues. The V end was cut by 1 base, the J end by 6 bases, with 11 bases between.

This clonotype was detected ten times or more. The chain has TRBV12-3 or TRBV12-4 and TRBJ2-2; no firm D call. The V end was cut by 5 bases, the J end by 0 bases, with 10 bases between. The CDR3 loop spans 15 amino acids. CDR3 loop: CASSPETTNTGELFF. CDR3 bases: TGTGCCAGCAGTCCCGAGACAACGAACACCGGGGAGCTGTTTTTT.

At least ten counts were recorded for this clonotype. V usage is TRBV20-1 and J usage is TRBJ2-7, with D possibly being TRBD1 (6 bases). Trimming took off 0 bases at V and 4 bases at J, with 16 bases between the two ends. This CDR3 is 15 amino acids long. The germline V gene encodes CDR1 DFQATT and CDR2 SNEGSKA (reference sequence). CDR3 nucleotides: TGCAGTGCTAGAGATGAAGCACAGGGACGGTACGAGCAGTACTTC. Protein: CSARDEAQGRYEQYF.

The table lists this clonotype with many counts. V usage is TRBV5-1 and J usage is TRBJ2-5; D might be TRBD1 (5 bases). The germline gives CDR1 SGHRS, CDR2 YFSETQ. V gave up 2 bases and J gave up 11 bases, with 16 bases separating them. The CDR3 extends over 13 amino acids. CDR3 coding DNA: TGCGCCAGCAGCTTCGGCGACGTAGGGGCGCAGTACTTC. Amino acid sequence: CASSFGDVGAQYF.

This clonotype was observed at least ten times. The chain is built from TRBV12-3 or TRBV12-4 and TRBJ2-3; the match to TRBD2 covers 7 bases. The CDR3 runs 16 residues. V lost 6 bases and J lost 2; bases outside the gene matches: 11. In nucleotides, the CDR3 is TGTGCCAGCAGGACACGCGGGGGACCGAACACAGATACGCAGTATTTT. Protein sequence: CASRTRGGPNTDTQYF.

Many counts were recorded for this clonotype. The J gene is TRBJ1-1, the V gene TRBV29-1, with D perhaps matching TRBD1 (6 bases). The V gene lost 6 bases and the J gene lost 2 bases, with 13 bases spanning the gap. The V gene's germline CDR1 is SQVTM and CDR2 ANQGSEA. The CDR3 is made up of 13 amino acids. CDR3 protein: CSVKQGGNTEAFF. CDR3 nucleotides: TGCAGCGTGAAACAGGGAGGAAACACTGAAGCTTTCTTT.

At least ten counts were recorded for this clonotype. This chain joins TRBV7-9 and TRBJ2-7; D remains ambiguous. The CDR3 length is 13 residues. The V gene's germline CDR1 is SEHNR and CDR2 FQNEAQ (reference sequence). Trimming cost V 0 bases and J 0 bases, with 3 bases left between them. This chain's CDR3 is CASSLAASYEQYF. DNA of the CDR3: TGTGCCAGCAGCTTAGCGGCCTCCTACGAGCAGTACTTC.